Shown below are 17 T cell receptor beta chains from a single sample sequenced in a study of blood T cell repertoires in COVID-19. Clones were sequenced by immunoSEQ multiplex PCR, and TCRdb holds only the in-frame ones, with some missing. This table has over 75,000 clones, approximately 85% appearing once. Source material: peripheral blood. These receptors were taken from a human donor in a cohort sampled during active COVID-19.

This chain joins TRBV7-2 and TRBJ1-6; D is possibly TRBD1 (5 bases). The V and J ends lost 1 base and 5 bases respectively, with 9 bases between them. Germline CDR1 SGHTA, CDR2 FQGNSA. The CDR3 is 15 residues long. This CDR3 reads CASSLGPGDNSPLHF. DNA for the CDR3: TGTGCCAGCAGCTTAGGGCCGGGGGATAATTCACCCCTCCACTTT.

The chain joins TRBV4-3 to TRBJ2-7, with D unclear. Germline CDR1 LGHNA, CDR2 YSLEER. The CDR3 totals 15 residues. V dropped 1 base and J dropped 4 bases, with 14 bases sitting between them. CDR3 DNA: TGCGCCAGCAGCCAAGTACTCGTCCCGATATACGAGCAGTACTTC. This encodes CASSQVLVPIYEQYF.

V is TRBV10-1 and J is TRBJ1-4; no firm D call. V was clipped by 2 bases and J by 5 bases, with 9 bases between them. Germline V gene data show CDR1 as WNHNN and CDR2 as SYGVQD (reference sequence). This CDR3 contains 14 residues. The CDR3 is CASSETTVNEKLFF. CDR3 bases: TGCGCCAGCAGTGAGACTACGGTAAATGAAAAACTGTTTTTT.

This clone was counted between two and nine times. The rearrangement uses TRBV7-9 and TRBJ2-2, with 14 bases lining up with TRBD2. The J segment lost 8 bases and the V segment lost 3 bases, leaving 5 bases of the junction unmatched. The CDR3 covers 16 residues. The germline CDR1 and CDR2 sequences are SEHNR and FQNEAQ (reference sequence). CDR3 in DNA: TGTGCCAGCAGCTTCCCGGGACTAGCGGGAGTTGGGGAGCTGTTTTTT. This gives the protein CASSFPGLAGVGELFF.

This chain links TRBV2 with TRBJ2-7; 9 bases align to TRBD1. V was clipped by 6 bases and J by 1 base; unmatched bases: 4. This CDR3 contains 14 residues. Germline CDR1 reads SNHLY; CDR2 reads FYNNEI. As DNA, the CDR3 is TGTGCCAGCAGAGCCGGGACAGGGTCCTACGAGCAGTACTTC. Protein product: CASRAGTGSYEQYF.

V and J are TRBV5-1 and TRBJ1-1, with 7 nucleotides matching TRBD1. V trimming: 4 bases; J trimming: 1 base; junction bases outside the gene matches: 7. Germline V gene lookup returns CDR1 SGHRS and CDR2 YFSETQ. This CDR3 has 15 residues. CDR3 in amino acids: CASSTGQPTNTEAFF. The CDR3 region has the DNA TGCGCCAGCAGCACGGGACAGCCTACGAACACTGAAGCTTTCTTT.

The J gene is TRBJ2-5, the V gene TRBV7-2; TRBD2 might be the D (6 bases). V was clipped by 4 bases and J by 5 bases, with 14 bases between them. In germline, CDR1 is SGHTA, CDR2 FQGNSA. This CDR3 has 14 amino acids. The CDR3 coding sequence is TGTGCCAGCAGCTCGGAACTAGCAGGCGAGACCCAGTACTTC. Encoded protein: CASSSELAGETQYF.

The chain joins TRBV7-9 to TRBJ1-4; D uncertain. Looked up from germline, CDR1 is SEHNR and CDR2 is FQNEAQ (reference sequence). The length of the CDR3 is 15 residues. V lost 1 base and J 5 bases, leaving 11 bases between the germline ends. CDR3 sequence: CASSLVPNINEKLFF. The CDR3 nucleotides are TGTGCCAGCAGCTTAGTCCCGAACATAAATGAAAAACTGTTTTTT.

This clone ranks as large. CDR3 nucleotide sequence: TGTGCCAGCACCACCGGAGGCGATGAGCAGTTCTTC. This translates into CASTTGGDEQFF. The chain carries TRBV6-5 and TRBJ2-1; a weak D match, TRBD2 (5 bases). This CDR3 spans 12 amino acids. Germline V gene data show CDR1 as MNHEY and CDR2 as SVGAGI. V lost 7 bases and J lost 8, with 12 bases in between.

The V call is TRBV7-3, the J call TRBJ2-1; 11 nucleotides align to TRBD2. The ends lost 1 base at V and 7 bases at J; junction bases unmatched: 3. The CDR3 totals 15 residues. Germline CDR1 is SGHTA and CDR2 is FQGTGA. The CDR3 sequence is CASSLRLAGLNEQFF. The CDR3 nucleotides read TGTGCCAGCAGCTTAAGACTAGCGGGATTGAATGAGCAGTTCTTC.

V is TRBV12-3 or TRBV12-4 and J is TRBJ2-5; TRBD2 agrees at 7 bases. With 6 bases clipped from V and 5 bases from J, the junction kept 0 bases outside the gene matches. The CDR3 contains 11 residues. CDR3 region: CASSGGETQYF. The CDR3 nucleotides are TGTGCCAGCAGCGGGGGGGAGACCCAGTACTTC.

The gene calls are TRBV7-9 and TRBJ2-7; TRBD1 agrees at 9 bases. Trimming cost V 5 bases and J 6 bases; bases outside gene matches: 14. This CDR3 contains 16 residues. Germline loops: CDR1 SEHNR, CDR2 FQNEAQ (reference sequence). CDR3 region: CASSVFSGTGFREQYF. The CDR3 DNA is TGTGCCAGCAGCGTTTTTTCCGGGACAGGGTTTCGCGAGCAGTACTTC.

The J gene is TRBJ2-4, the V gene TRBV3-1 (or the pseudogene TRBV3-2); 10 nucleotides match TRBD2. V shed 1 base, J shed 2 bases, and the junction held 2 bases outside the gene matches. This CDR3 contains 16 residues. CDR1 is LGHDT, CDR2 YNNKEL, per germline (reference sequence). The CDR3, as DNA: TGTGCCAGCAGCCAAGGAGCGGGAGGGTCCAAAAACATTCAGTACTTC. Translation gives CASSQGAGGSKNIQYF.

This chain joins TRBV28 and TRBJ2-5; TRBD1 matches 7 bases. This CDR3 is built from 15 residues. Per the germline V gene, CDR1 is MDHEN and CDR2 is SYDVKM. Losses at the gene ends were 1 base for V and 5 bases for J; bases not matched to a gene: 7. CDR3 sequence: CASSLLGGLGETQYF. For the CDR3, the DNA is TGTGCCAGCAGTTTATTAGGGGGCCTGGGGGAGACCCAGTACTTC.

The chain carries TRBV12-3 or TRBV12-4 and TRBJ2-7; TRBD1 matches 8 bases. The junction had 4 bases not matched to a gene; V was cut back by 4 bases and J by 5 bases. The CDR3 consists of 13 residues. The CDR3 DNA sequence: TGTGCCAGCAGTTCACCGGGACAGGACGAGCAGTACTTC. This sequence encodes CASSSPGQDEQYF.

The rearrangement joins TRBV5-6 to TRBJ1-1; maybe TRBD1 (6 bases). Germline loops: CDR1 SGHDT, CDR2 YYEEEE. V lost 5 bases to trimming and J lost 7 bases, with 12 bases between them. CDR3 length equals 12 residues. The CDR3 here is CASSVTGIEAFF. The CDR3 region has the DNA TGTGCCAGCAGTGTCACAGGGATTGAAGCTTTCTTT. The full variable domain, completed using reference TRBV5-6 and TRBJ1-1, is DAGVTQSPTHLIKTRGQQVTLRCSPKSGHDTVSWYQQALGQGPQFIFQYYEEEERQRGNFPDRFSGHQFPNYSSELNVNALLLGDSALYLCASSVTGIEAFFGQGTRLTVV.

The J gene is TRBJ1-5, the V gene TRBV2; D gene ambiguous. V lost 2 bases, J lost 0 bases, and 5 bases lay in between. CDR3 size: 14 residues. CDR1 and CDR2 (germline): SNHLY, FYNNEI. The DNA of the CDR3 is TGTGCCAGCAGTGAAACAGATAGCAATCAGCCCCAGCATTTT. The encoded protein is CASSETDSNQPQHF. Drawing the rest from reference TRBV2 and TRBJ1-5, the complete variable domain is EPEVTQTPSHQVTQMGQEVILRCVPISNHLYFYWYRQILGQKVEFLVSFYNNEISEKSEIFDDQFSVERPDGSNFTLKIRSTKLEDSAMYFCASSETDSNQPQHFGDGTRLSIL.